Presented here are 30 T cell receptor beta chains from one specimen sequenced in a study of cytomegalovirus exposure and HLA in healthy donors. Both 60 Vbeta primers and 13 Jbeta primers went into the PCR. Generated by immunoSEQ multiplex PCR, the TCRdb table keeps only in-frame clones and is missing some. The sample records 200,000 to 250,000 clones, approximately 81% being singletons. The source material was PBMCs. The source of these receptors is a human donor in good health.

The rearrangement joins TRBV5-1 to TRBJ2-1, with D perhaps TRBD2 (5 bases). This CDR3 contains 14 residues. Trimming pared 6 bases from V and 5 bases from J, leaving 15 bases between. From germline, CDR1 is SGHRS and CDR2 YFSETQ. DNA of the CDR3: TGCGCCAGCACCGGGCGCGGGTCGGACAATGAGCAGTTCTTC. It yields the protein CASTGRGSDNEQFF. The entire variable domain, with the rest obtained from reference TRBV5-1 and TRBJ2-1, is as follows: KAGVTQTPRYLIKTRGQQVTLSCSPISGHRSVSWYQQTPGQGLQFLFEYFSETQRNKGNFPGRFSGRQFSNSRSEMNVSTLELGDSALYLCASTGRGSDNEQFFGPGTRLTVL.

This chain uses TRBV4-1 with TRBJ2-1; unclear D gene. V gave up 1 base and J gave up 6 bases, with 10 bases separating them. Germline assignment: CDR1 MGHRA and CDR2 YSYEKL. The CDR3 sequence is 14 residues long. This CDR3 reads CASSQVPAGNEQFF. CDR3 nucleotides: TGCGCCAGCAGCCAAGTCCCCGCCGGCAATGAGCAGTTCTTC.

The chain carries TRBV18 and TRBJ1-4, with a tentative D call TRBD1 (6 bases). CDR3 size: 16 residues. The germline CDR1 and CDR2 sequences are KGHSH and LQKENI. V was trimmed by 4 bases and J by 8 bases, leaving 20 bases between them. The CDR3 region has the DNA TGTGCCAGCTCACGGATCGTGTTACAGGGTAGCGAAAAACTGTTTTTT. Its protein product is CASSRIVLQGSEKLFF.

The CDR3 nucleotides are TGTGCCAGCAGCTTGAATTCCGGGACAGGGGGGGGAGATACGCAGTATTTT. Its translation: CASSLNSGTGGGDTQYF. V gene TRBV5-4 combines with J gene TRBJ2-3, with TRBD1 matching over 11 bases. After removal of 1 base from V and 5 bases from J, the junction contained 9 bases not matched to a gene. This CDR3 region has 17 residues. CDR1 is SGHNT, CDR2 YYREEE, per germline (reference sequence).

This chain joins TRBV20-1 and TRBJ1-1; D uncertain. CDR3 size: 11 residues. Trimming removed 2 bases at V and 6 bases at J, with 7 bases between. CDR1 DFQATT and CDR2 SNEGSKA come from the germline V gene (reference sequence). CDR3: CSARFGAEAFF. The CDR3 nucleotides read TGCAGTGCTAGATTCGGTGCTGAAGCTTTCTTT.

The chain carries TRBV9 and TRBJ1-2, with 9 bases matching TRBD1. Germline lookup yields CDR1 SGDLS and CDR2 YYNGEE. CDR3 length: 13 amino acids. With 5 bases clipped from V and 8 bases from J, the junction kept 7 bases outside the gene matches. CDR3 sequence: CASRPTGGSGYTF. The CDR3 DNA follows: TGTGCCAGCAGACCAACAGGGGGCAGCGGCTACACCTTC.

V is TRBV10-3 and J is TRBJ1-2; 10 positions agree with TRBD1. Trimming took 2 bases from V and 7 from J; bases not matched to a gene: 4. CDR1 is ENHRY and CDR2 is SYGVKD in the germline V gene. The CDR3 extends over 14 amino acids. The DNA for the CDR3 is TGTGCCATCAGTGAGCCGGGACAGGGGTTTGGCTACACCTTC. Protein sequence: CAISEPGQGFGYTF.

V gene TRBV2 combines with J gene TRBJ1-5; the D is unclear. The CDR3 loop spans 14 amino acids. V was cut by 3 bases and J by 2 bases, with 8 bases left in between. Per the germline V gene, CDR1 is SNHLY and CDR2 is FYNNEI. CDR3 sequence (DNA): TGTGCCAGCAGTGACGACGGGGGCAATCAGCCCCAGCATTTT. It codes for CASSDDGGNQPQHF.

V gene TRBV5-4 combines with J gene TRBJ1-2; D is possibly TRBD1 (6 bases). The CDR3 loop spans 17 amino acids. CDR1 SGHNT and CDR2 YYREEE come from the germline V gene (reference sequence). Deletions cut 1 base from V and 4 bases from J, with 20 bases between. CDR3 in amino acids: CASSLYRGGGGSYGYTF. The CDR3 DNA reads as TGTGCCAGCAGCTTGTACCGCGGGGGCGGAGGGTCCTATGGCTACACCTTC.

This rearrangement joins TRBV27 to TRBJ1-1; TRBD1 is a possible D gene (6 bases). CDR1 and CDR2 from the germline V gene are MNHEY and SMNVEV (reference sequence). Trimming pared 5 bases from V and 2 bases from J, leaving 12 bases between. CDR3 length: 14 amino acids. The CDR3 DNA is TGTGCCAGCAGTCACATACAGGGTAACACTGAAGCTTTCTTT. Amino acids: CASSHIQGNTEAFF.

This clone was recorded once. The V gene is TRBV6-1, the J gene TRBJ1-5, with TRBD1 matching 9 bases. Losses at the gene ends were 6 bases for V and 2 bases for J; bases not matched to a gene: 5. Germline V gene lookup returns CDR1 MNHNS and CDR2 SASEGT. CDR3 size: 15 residues. The CDR3 region is CASRSHRGRNQPQHF. CDR3 coding DNA: TGTGCCAGCAGGTCGCACAGGGGGCGCAATCAGCCCCAGCATTTT.

V is TRBV28 and J is TRBJ2-5, with D maybe TRBD2 (7 bases). Trimming stripped 6 bases from V and 2 bases from J, with 10 bases between. The CDR3 is made up of 13 amino acids. CDR1 and CDR2 from the germline V gene are MDHEN and SYDVKM. CDR3 nucleotide sequence: TGTGCCAGCAGGGAGGGGGGGCAAGAGACCCAGTACTTC. As protein: CASREGGQETQYF.

The sample holds one count of this clone. Here the CDR3 DNA reads TGTGCCTGGAGTGGCGGCGGTACTTTACGTGGCTACACCTTC. Protein product: CAWSGGGTLRGYTF. This rearrangement joins TRBV30 to TRBJ1-2; D not resolved. Per germline, CDR1 GTSNPN and CDR2 SVGIG (reference sequence). The CDR3 is 14 amino acids. The V gene lost 1 base and the J gene lost 7 bases, with 16 bases spanning the gap.

The chain recombines TRBV6-5 with TRBJ2-7, with TRBD1 identical over 9 bases. Per the germline V gene, CDR1 is MNHEY and CDR2 is SVGAGI. The CDR3 has 15 residues. The V and J ends lost 2 bases and 5 bases, in that order; junction bases with no gene match: 7. The CDR3 sequence is CASSYGRGQGHEQYF. For the CDR3, the DNA is TGTGCCAGCAGTTACGGAAGGGGACAGGGACACGAGCAGTACTTC.

The rearrangement links TRBV7-9 to TRBJ2-5; TRBD2 matches 14 bases. Trimming removed 2 bases from V and 4 bases from J; junction bases left unmatched: 3. This CDR3 is built from 16 residues. CDR1 and CDR2 from the germline V gene are SEHNR and FQNEAQ (reference sequence). The chain's CDR3 is CASSLNGLAGGETQYF. The CDR3 DNA follows: TGTGCCAGCAGCTTAAACGGACTAGCGGGAGGAGAGACCCAGTACTTC.

The chain is built from TRBV7-7 and TRBJ2-5, with TRBD2 identical over 9 bases. The V gene's germline CDR1 is SSHAT and CDR2 FNYEAQ (reference sequence). The CDR3 consists of 13 residues. The CDR3 nucleotides are TGTGCTAGCGGGGGCGGGTTTCGAGAGACCCAGTACTTC. Amino acid sequence: CASGGGFRETQYF.

The CDR3 DNA reads as TGCGCCAGCAGCTTGGCTGGGCAGGGAATCCAAGAGACCCAGTACTTC. This codes for CASSLAGQGIQETQYF. This sequence joins TRBV5-1 and TRBJ2-5; tentatively, D is TRBD1 (5 bases). The CDR3 consists of 16 residues. Germline CDR1 SGHRS, CDR2 YFSETQ. V was shortened by 0 bases and J by 1 base, with 13 bases between the two germline ends.

The V gene is TRBV19, the J gene TRBJ2-1, with TRBD1 matching over 9 bases. The junction had 7 bases not matched to a gene; V was cut back by 5 bases and J by 5 bases. The germline CDR1 and CDR2 sequences are LNHDA and SQIVND (reference sequence). The CDR3 spans 15 residues. The CDR3 region has the DNA TGTGCCAGTAGTCCCCCGGGACAGGGCCACAATGAGCAGTTCTTC. It yields the protein CASSPPGQGHNEQFF.

This chain joins TRBV6-5 and TRBJ2-7; D might be TRBD1 (5 bases). From germline, CDR1 is MNHEY and CDR2 SVGAGI. The germline V and J ends were trimmed by 3 bases and 7 bases, with 19 bases remaining between them. CDR3 size: 15 residues. The CDR3 nucleotides are TGTGCCAGCAGTTATGGTGGGGCAGACCTACGGGAGCAGTACTTC. The encoded protein is CASSYGGADLREQYF.

This sequence joins TRBV5-7 and TRBJ1-3; D is unresolved. TRBV5-7 belongs to the ORF category, with a function that is uncertain. The CDR3 runs 13 residues. V dropped 7 bases and J dropped 2 bases, with 10 bases sitting between them. Here the CDR3 reads CASPRGAGNTIYF. The DNA for the CDR3 is TGTGCCAGCCCACGGGGAGCTGGAAACACCATATATTTT.

The V call is TRBV9, the J call TRBJ2-1, with 10 bases lining up with TRBD2. Trimming removed 3 bases from V and 7 bases from J; junction bases left unmatched: 16. The CDR3 runs 18 residues. The germline V gene has CDR1 SGDLS and CDR2 YYNGEE. CDR3 coding DNA: TGTGCCAGCAGCGCCGGGGTACCAAAGCGGGAGGGCCGGAATGAGCAGTTCTTC. Its translation is CASSAGVPKREGRNEQFF.

The J gene is TRBJ2-3, the V gene TRBV25-1; TRBD1 aligns across 8 bases. Germline V gene data show CDR1 as MGHDK and CDR2 as SYGVNS. This CDR3 has 16 amino acids. The junction had 17 bases not matched to a gene; V was cut back by 8 bases and J by 7 bases. The chain's CDR3 is CASSGGWTGKINTQYF. The CDR3 DNA sequence: TGTGCCAGCTCAGGAGGATGGACAGGGAAAATTAATACGCAGTATTTT.

The CDR3 coding sequence is TGTGCCAGCAGCTCGGCGGACACGTCGACTCACTATGGCTACACCTTC. Translation: CASSSADTSTHYGYTF. The rearrangement uses TRBV7-9 and TRBJ1-2; possibly TRBD1 for D (5 bases). Germline V gene data show CDR1 as SEHNR and CDR2 as FQNEAQ (reference sequence). The V end lost 4 bases, the J end lost 3 bases, and 18 bases lay between the germline ends. The CDR3 is 16 amino acids.

This clone occurred a few times. This chain joins TRBV28 and TRBJ2-6; no firm D call. The CDR3 has 14 residues. V was shortened by 6 bases and J by 2 bases, with 8 bases between the two germline ends. Germline loops: CDR1 MDHEN, CDR2 SYDVKM. CDR3 amino acids: CASSPRAGANVLTF. The CDR3 nucleotides are TGTGCCAGCAGCCCGCGAGCTGGGGCCAACGTCCTGACTTTC.

V gene TRBV19 combines with J gene TRBJ2-1, with TRBD2 identical over 8 bases. V dropped 5 bases and J dropped 0; count of bases not matched to a gene: 9. CDR3 length equals 17 residues. Germline V gene lookup returns CDR1 LNHDA and CDR2 SQIVND (reference sequence). The CDR3 reads CASSSTSGPSSYNEQFF. The CDR3 DNA sequence: TGTGCCAGTAGTTCAACTAGCGGCCCGAGCTCCTACAATGAGCAGTTCTTC.

The chain joins TRBV9 to TRBJ1-1; D remains unclear. CDR1 is SGDLS, CDR2 YYNGEE, per germline. Trimming pared 7 bases from V and 4 bases from J, leaving 20 bases between. The CDR3 totals 15 residues. CDR3 in amino acids: CASGPGEGRGTEAFF. The DNA for the CDR3 is TGTGCCAGCGGGCCCGGGGAAGGGCGGGGCACTGAAGCTTTCTTT. Combining the CDR3 with reference TRBV9 and TRBJ1-1 gives the whole variable domain DSGVTQTPKHLITATGQRVTLRCSPRSGDLSVYWYQQSLDQGLQFLIQYYNGEERAKGNILERFSAQQFPDLHSELNLSSLELGDSALYFCASGPGEGRGTEAFFGQGTRLTVV.

This clone was seen just once. The CDR3 loop is CASSSSGGEQYF. The DNA for the CDR3 is TGTGCCAGCAGCTCCTCCGGTGGGGAGCAGTACTTC. The chain employs TRBV7-8 and TRBJ2-5; D may be TRBD2 (5 bases). Germline-derived CDR1 and CDR2 are SGHVS and FQNEAQ. The CDR3 has 12 residues. The V and J ends lost 4 bases and 11 bases respectively, with 14 bases between them.

The chain couples TRBV11-2 to TRBJ2-4; D might be TRBD2 (6 bases). V was pared by 1 base and J by 6 bases, with 13 bases between. CDR3 length: 15 amino acids. The germline gives CDR1 SGHAT, CDR2 FQNNGV. CDR3 loop: CASSLGPRDGNIQYF. Here the CDR3 DNA reads TGTGCCAGCAGCTTAGGTCCGCGGGACGGAAACATTCAGTACTTC.

The chain recombines TRBV30 with TRBJ2-3; a possible D gene is TRBD1 (5 bases). Germline CDR1 and CDR2: GTSNPN and SVGIG (reference sequence). The CDR3 length is 14 residues. Trimming took off 2 bases at V and 0 bases at J, with 9 bases between the two ends. In DNA form, the CDR3 reads TGTGCCTGGAGTCCCCCAGGGAGCACAGATACGCAGTATTTT. This gives the protein CAWSPPGSTDTQYF.

This clone was seen more than once but under ten times. The V and J genes are TRBV6-5 and TRBJ2-2; 8 positions match TRBD1. The CDR3 has 16 amino acids. Germline V gene sequence: CDR1 MNHEY, CDR2 SVGAGI. V gave up 1 base and J gave up 6 bases; unmatched junction bases: 7. Written as DNA, the CDR3 is TGTGCCAGCAGTTACTTCGGACAGGGACTTGCCGGGGAGCTGTTTTTT. This translates into CASSYFGQGLAGELFF.